The 25 T cell receptor beta chains presented below share a single source sample, sequenced in a study of esophageal squamous cell carcinoma under preoperative chemotherapy. Each CDR3 protein gets one entry after TCRdb re-called the PCR reads with MiXCR. Of thousands of distinct CDR3 sequences in the sample, approximately 32% were seen once. Time point described: before preoperative PTX-NDP chemotherapy. The sample was collected from a patient given preoperative chemotherapy. The source of these receptors is a human donor with esophageal squamous cell carcinoma. The donor label of this sample is uncertain.

By share, this clonotype ranks as medium-sized (0.01 to 0.1%). This chain joins TRBV12-3 or TRBV12-4 and TRBJ2-1, with a tentative D call TRBD2 (5 bases). The closer fit of TRBJ2-7 to the DNA end suggests the J call may be wrong. CDR3 size: 14 residues. CDR3 sequence: CASSSGVSLYEQYF. As DNA, the CDR3 is TGTGCCAGCAGTTCCGGGGTTAGCCTCTACGAGCAGTACTTC.

Many counts were recorded for this clonotype. CDR3 nucleotide sequence: TGTGCCAGCAGCTTAAACAGCGAAGGGGCTGCACCCCTCCACTTT. Protein product: CASSLNSEGAAPLHF. This chain connects TRBV7-9 to TRBJ1-6; possible D gene TRBD1, 5 bases. V lost 2 bases and J 11 bases, leaving 16 bases between the germline ends. Germline values: CDR1 SEHNR, CDR2 FQNEAQ (reference sequence). This CDR3 contains 15 residues.

Note on this clonotype: This CDR3 is missing its conserved last phenylalanine or tryptophan, likely due to a read error. This rearrangement joins TRBV6-1 to TRBJ1-2, with 9 bases that match TRBD1. This CDR3 comprises 14 residues. The germline gives CDR1 MNHNS, CDR2 SASEGT. CDR3 loop: CASRSGTGYQGYTV. The CDR3, as DNA: TGTGCGAGCAGGAGTGGGACAGGGTATCAAGGCTACACCGTC.

This clonotype was counted at least ten times. The gene calls are TRBV11-2 and TRBJ2-5; TRBD2 matches 7 bases. The CDR3 runs 15 residues. Trimming cost V 5 bases and J 2 bases; bases outside gene matches: 8. The germline CDR1 and CDR2 sequences are SGHAT and FQNNGV. The CDR3, as DNA: TGTGCCAGCAGCCCTCTAGCGGACGGACAAGAGACCCAGTACTTC. This sequence encodes CASSPLADGQETQYF.

The chain recombines TRBV7-6 with TRBJ2-1, with 11 nucleotides matching TRBD2. Germline V CDR1 and CDR2: SGHVS, FNYEAQ. V dropped 5 bases and J dropped 2; count of bases not matched to a gene: 5. The CDR3 runs to 16 residues. CDR3 loop: CASSVLAGGAYNEQFF. In nucleotides, the CDR3 is TGTGCCAGCAGCGTCCTAGCGGGAGGAGCCTACAATGAGCAGTTCTTC.

As to this clonotype: It is likely a read error, because the conserved phenylalanine at the end of the CDR3 is missing. Because the CDR3's place on the DNA is in doubt, the DNA is left out and the CDR3 is given as listed by TCRdb. V gene TRBV12-5 combines with J gene TRBJ2-3. Germline CDR1 and CDR2: LGHNT and FRNRAP. With termini counted, the CDR3 has 13 amino acids. The CDR3 loop is CASAVFATYEQYL.

A remark on this clonotype: Since no conserved phenylalanine or tryptophan closes the CDR3, a read error is the likely cause. Because the CDR3's place on the DNA is in doubt, the DNA is left out and the CDR3 is given as listed by TCRdb. V usage is TRBV27 and J usage is TRBJ2-1; the D call in the table, TRBD2, was not verified against the DNA. Inclusive of both ends, the CDR3 amounts to 15 amino acids. CDR1 MNHEY and CDR2 SMNVEV come from the germline V gene (reference sequence). The CDR3 loop is CASTHSQSSDGEQLL.

This clonotype ranks as medium-sized. V usage is TRBV7-6 and J usage is TRBJ2-1; D remains ambiguous. This CDR3 has 14 amino acids. V was cut by 0 bases and J by 13 bases, with 16 bases left in between. The germline V gene encodes CDR1 SGHVS and CDR2 FNYEAQ. CDR3 region: CASSLAPLGETQFF. In DNA form, the CDR3 reads TGTGCCAGCAGCTTAGCGCCTTTGGGTGAGACCCAGTTCTTC.

This clonotype has a count of ten or more. The chain recombines TRBV11-1 with TRBJ2-1, with D possibly TRBD1 on 6 matching bases. CDR3 length equals 14 residues. CDR1 is SGHAT, CDR2 FQDESV, per germline (reference sequence). Trimming took 2 bases from V and 5 from J, leaving 10 bases between them. The CDR3 DNA is TGTGCCAGCAGCTTACTCGCAGGGGACAATGAGCAGTTCTTC. The encoded protein is CASSLLAGDNEQFF.

In this sample, this clonotype turned up many times. A much bigger clone sits one base away, suggesting this may be a read error. The rearrangement links TRBV6-1 to TRBJ2-1; 8 bases agree with TRBD1. Germline trimming cut 7 bases from V and 13 bases from J; bases unmatched to any gene: 21. The germline V gene has CDR1 MNHNS and CDR2 SASEGT. This CDR3 region has 16 residues. CDR3 amino acids: CASMSSRGRLQGTQFF. The CDR3 coding sequence is TGTGCCAGCATGAGTTCCAGGGGGCGCCTCCAGGGGACCCAGTTCTTC.

This clonotype is categorized as medium-sized. V usage is TRBV6-5 and J usage is TRBJ1-2, with D unresolved. CDR1 and CDR2 from the germline V gene are MNHEY and SVGAGI. CDR3 size: 17 residues. V lost 2 bases to trimming and J lost 4 bases, with 20 bases between them. Written as DNA, the CDR3 is TGTGCCAGCAGTTACGACCCCCCGTCATCCTCACCCTATGGCTACACCTTC. It encodes CASSYDPPSSSPYGYTF.

A word on this clonotype: Because it lacks the conserved phenylalanine or tryptophan at the end, this CDR3 is likely a read error. The DNA is omitted, as the CDR3 cannot be located on it reliably, and the CDR3 follows TCRdb's listing. The chain couples TRBV10-3 to TRBJ2-1; the table's TRBD1 call for D was not verified on the DNA. The CDR3 extends over 12 residues, inclusive of both ends. Germline-derived CDR1 and CDR2 are ENHRY and SYGVKD. CDR3 sequence reads: CATQGGADERYC.

This clonotype has ten or more counts. A read error is possible here, since a much larger clone lies one base away. The gene calls are TRBV7-7 and TRBJ2-1; TRBD1 aligns across 7 bases. The V gene's germline CDR1 is SSHAT and CDR2 FNYEAQ (reference sequence). This CDR3 is 13 amino acids long. The chain's CDR3 is CASSTGDGYEQFF. CDR3 DNA: TGTGCTAGCAGCACAGGGGACGGCTACGAGCAGTTCTTC.

This clonotype was observed at least ten times. The chain recombines TRBV6-5 with TRBJ2-6, with a weak D call TRBD1 (6 bases). This CDR3 contains 19 residues. The V end lost 6 bases, the J end lost 0 bases, and 21 bases lay between the germline ends. Germline CDR1 reads MNHEY; CDR2 reads SVGAGI. As DNA, the CDR3 is TGTGCCAGCAGCGTACGAGGGGGATCGACCAACTCTGGGGCCAACGTCCTGACTTTC. Its protein is CASSVRGGSTNSGANVLTF.

This clonotype was counted ten times or more. This chain connects TRBV6-1 to TRBJ1-1; no definite D call. With 1 base removed from V and 5 bases from J, the gap between germline ends came to 14 bases. The germline gives CDR1 MNHNS, CDR2 SASEGT. There are 15 residues in the CDR3. CDR3 residues: CASSEGAAPRTEAFF. In DNA, the CDR3 is TGTGCCAGCAGTGAAGGGGCGGCGCCGAGGACTGAAGCTTTCTTT.

This rearrangement joins TRBV6-8 to TRBJ2-5; 7 bases map to TRBD1. The DNA end is a closer match to TRBJ2-7, so the J assignment may be wrong. Germline CDR1 and CDR2: MNHGY and SAAAGT. This CDR3 comprises 12 residues. The CDR3 sequence is CASRSTGDEQYF. The CDR3 DNA reads TGTGCCAGCAGGTCAACAGGGGACGAGCAGTACTTC.

This clonotype was seen ten or more times. This rearrangement joins TRBV6-1 to TRBJ1-2; tentative D call: TRBD1 (6 bases). The V and J ends lost 5 bases and 4 bases respectively, with 17 bases between them. CDR1 is MNHNS, CDR2 SASEGT, per germline. This CDR3 region has 15 residues. CDR3 residues: CASSRPGHGSYGYTF. In DNA, the CDR3 is TGTGCCAGCAGTCGTCCGGGACACGGATCCTATGGCTACACCTTC.

This clonotype came up many times. A much larger clonotype is one base distant, so this may be a read error. This chain connects TRBV6-2 or TRBV6-3 to TRBJ2-1; 12 bases map to TRBD2. The germline V gene encodes CDR1 MNHEY and CDR2 SVGEGT. The junction had 21 bases not matched to a gene; V was cut back by 5 bases and J by 13 bases. The CDR3 loop spans 18 amino acids. In DNA form, the CDR3 reads TGTGCCAGCAGTGAGCCCCATCGACTAGCGGGGGTCCAAGAGACCCAGTTCTTC. Translation: CASSEPHRLAGVQETQFF.

In its sample, this clonotype was seen many times. The V and J genes are TRBV27 and TRBJ2-3, with 8 positions matching TRBD2. The germline gives CDR1 MNHEY, CDR2 SMNVEV (reference sequence). Trimming took 5 bases from V and 7 from J; bases not matched to a gene: 23. This CDR3 has 19 amino acids. The CDR3 nucleotides are TGTGCCAGCAGTCACAAGCCCATGGGGGGCAGCGGGAGAGTAAATACGCAGTATTTT. Its protein is CASSHKPMGGSGRVNTQYF.

This clonotype is classed as large. The rearrangement links TRBV12-3 or TRBV12-4 to TRBJ2-1; no firm D call. This CDR3 comprises 12 residues. Trimming left V 5 bases short and J 8 bases short, with 10 bases between. The CDR3 DNA is TGTGCCAGCAGTCTAAAGACCGATGAGCAGTTCTTC. This translates into CASSLKTDEQFF.

The sample holds many counts of this clonotype. The chain is built from TRBV7-2 and TRBJ2-5; D gene ambiguous. Trimming removed 8 bases at V and 3 bases at J, with 10 bases between. CDR1 is SGHTA, CDR2 FQGNSA, per germline. The CDR3 runs to 12 residues. CDR3 nucleotide sequence: TGTGCCAGCTCTCGGACGGAAGAGACCCAGTACTTC. Its protein product is CASSRTEETQYF.

This clonotype was found a few times. The chain joins TRBV18 to TRBJ1-2, with D uncertain. The germline V gene encodes CDR1 KGHSH and CDR2 LQKENI. V lost 5 bases, J lost 0 bases, and 13 bases lay in between. The CDR3 sequence is 15 residues long. For the CDR3, the DNA is TGTGCCAGCTCAGATCTCCCCGCAGCTAACTATGGCTACACCTTC. Protein product: CASSDLPAANYGYTF.

This clonotype is medium-sized. The chain uses TRBV27 and TRBJ2-3; weak D call: TRBD2 (5 bases). Trimming removed 3 bases from V and 2 bases from J, with 15 bases in between. Germline V gene sequence: CDR1 MNHEY, CDR2 SMNVEV (reference sequence). The CDR3 is 16 amino acids. Written as DNA, the CDR3 is TGTGCCAGCAGTTTTCTGGGAGCGTTGAACACAGATACGCAGTATTTT. Protein product: CASSFLGALNTDTQYF.

The sample holds many counts of this clonotype. This may be a read error: a much more frequent sequence differs by one nucleotide. J is TRBJ2-1 and V is TRBV6-1; 7 bases agree with TRBD2. V was pared by 0 bases and J by 10 bases, with 12 bases of the junction left unmatched. This CDR3 spans 16 amino acids. The V gene's germline CDR1 is MNHNS and CDR2 SASEGT. The CDR3 region has the DNA TGTGCCAGCAGTGAAGCAGGTGCTAGCGGCCCTTACGAGCAGTTCTTC. It encodes CASSEAGASGPYEQFF.

The chain recombines TRBV3-1 with TRBJ1-2, with a possible D match to TRBD1 (5 bases). The V and J ends lost 0 bases and 1 base respectively, with 9 bases between them. The CDR3 is 15 amino acids. Germline-derived CDR1 and CDR2 are LGHDT and YNNKEL (reference sequence). CDR3 residues: CASSQDLGLNYGYTF. In DNA, the CDR3 is TGTGCCAGCAGCCAAGACTTGGGACTTAACTATGGCTACACCTTC. Variable domain in full (rest from reference TRBV3-1 and TRBJ1-2): DTAVSQTPKYLVTQMGNDKSIKCEQNLGHDTMYWYKQDSKKFLKIMFSYNNKELIINETVPNRFSPKSPDKAHLNLHINSLELGDSAVYFCASSQDLGLNYGYTFGSGTRLTVV.